Listed below are T cell receptor beta chains from one sample, sequenced in a study of early T cells in non-severe SARS-CoV-2 infection. TCRdb called the 5' RACE reads again in MiXCR, with one record for every CDR3 protein. Of about 97,000 distinct CDR3 sequences in the sample, 9.5% to 11% were seen once. The material sequenced was whole blood, taken at baseline. The receptors here all came from an adult who was a healthcare worker with PCR-confirmed SARS-CoV-2 infection or an uninfected control (not recorded which). The CDR3 runs from the conserved cysteine through the conserved F or W. Fields, in order: D gene, J gene, clone size, V gene, CDR3 DNA, CDR3 protein. The D gene is left open where the match is weak. The size entry is marked missing in some rows and otherwise reads once, few, many or a size class.

D: .; J: TRBJ2-3; size: .; V: TRBV20-1; DNA: TGCAGTGCGAAATTCACAGATACGCAGTATTTT; CDR3: CSAKFTDTQYF
D: .; J: TRBJ1-5; size: .; V: TRBV6-6; DNA: TGTGCCAGCAGTTACTCAGCAGGGGATCAGCCCCAGCATTTT; CDR3: CASSYSAGDQPQHF
D: .; J: TRBJ2-3; size: many; V: TRBV28; DNA: TGTGCCAGCACCGTCGGGACCACTAGCACAGATACGCAGTATTTT; CDR3: CASTVGTTSTDTQYF
D: TRBD1; J: TRBJ2-7; size: few; V: TRBV25-1; DNA: TGTGCCAGCTCCGGGACAGGGCACGAGCAGTACTTC; CDR3: CASSGTGHEQYF
D: TRBD1; J: TRBJ1-1; size: few; V: TRBV25-1; DNA: TGTGCCAGCAAGGGACAGATGAACACTGAAGCTTTCTTT; CDR3: CASKGQMNTEAFF
D: TRBD1; J: TRBJ1-6; size: .; V: TRBV20-1; DNA: TGCAGTGCTAGAGACGTGACAGGGGGCAATAATTCACCCCTCCACTTT; CDR3: CSARDVTGGNNSPLHF
D: .; J: TRBJ1-2; size: .; V: TRBV29-1; DNA: TGCAGCGTTGACGGTCCTAACTATGGCTACACCTTC; CDR3: CSVDGPNYGYTF
D: TRBD2; J: TRBJ2-1; size: .; V: TRBV3-1; DNA: TGTGCCACCAGCCCGGCAGTAGCGGGAAATAACAATGAGCAGTTCTTC; CDR3: CATSPAVAGNNNEQFF
D: TRBD1; J: TRBJ1-5; size: few; V: TRBV20-1; DNA: TGCAGTGCTAGGGAGGGGGCCCAAACTCAGCCCCAGCATTTT; CDR3: CSAREGAQTQPQHF
D: TRBD1; J: TRBJ1-1; size: few; V: TRBV5-1; DNA: TGCGCCAGCAGCACGGGACAGGGGTACACTGAAGCTTTCTTT; CDR3: CASSTGQGYTEAFF
D: .; J: TRBJ2-1; size: many; V: TRBV11-2; DNA: TGTGCCAGCAGCATTAGCGAGTCCTACAATGAGCAGTTCTTC; CDR3: CASSISESYNEQFF
D: .; J: TRBJ1-2; size: few; V: TRBV27; DNA: TGTGCCAGCAGGGGGCTTGGCTATGGCTACACCTTC; CDR3: CASRGLGYGYTF
D: .; J: TRBJ2-7; size: .; V: TRBV5-1; DNA: TGCGCCAGCAGCTCCTTGGTAGGGAACGAGCAGTACTTC; CDR3: CASSSLVGNEQYF
D: TRBD2; J: TRBJ2-7; size: few; V: TRBV5-1; DNA: TGCGCCAGCAGCTTCAAGTACTCTAGCGGGTCCTACGAGCAGTACTTC; CDR3: CASSFKYSSGSYEQYF
D: .; J: TRBJ1-4; size: .; V: TRBV5-5; DNA: TGTGCCAGCAGCTTCTACCGAGGAGAAAAACTGTTTTTT; CDR3: CASSFYRGEKLFF
D: .; J: TRBJ1-4; size: few; V: TRBV5-6; DNA: TGTGCCAGCAGCTTGTCGCAGTTTAATGAAAAACTGTTTTTT; CDR3: CASSLSQFNEKLFF
D: .; J: TRBJ2-2; size: .; V: TRBV15; DNA: TGTGCCACCAGCAGAGATTTTGGGTTGCACACCGGGGAGCTGTTTTTT; CDR3: CATSRDFGLHTGELFF
D: TRBD1; J: TRBJ2-5; size: .; V: TRBV7-8; DNA: TGTGCCAGCGGAGTACAGGGGAACGCAGAGACCCAGTACTTC; CDR3: CASGVQGNAETQYF
D: .; J: TRBJ1-1; size: .; V: TRBV28; DNA: TGTGCCAGCAGTTTGTTCGGGGACACTGAAGCTTTCTTT; CDR3: CASSLFGDTEAFF
D: TRBD1; J: TRBJ1-4; size: .; V: TRBV12-3/TRBV12-4; DNA: TGTGCCAGCAGACAGGCGGGGACAGGGGGCAAGTCTAATGAAAAACTGTTTTTT; CDR3: CASRQAGTGGKSNEKLFF
D: .; J: TRBJ2-2; size: few; V: TRBV12-3/TRBV12-4; DNA: TGTGCCAGCAGTCCTGGACTTTCTTACGGGGAGCTGTTTTTT; CDR3: CASSPGLSYGELFF
D: TRBD1; J: TRBJ2-3; size: few; V: TRBV7-8; DNA: TGTGCCAGCAGCTCCGATTACGGGACAGGGAAGGCAGATACGCAGTATTTT; CDR3: CASSSDYGTGKADTQYF
D: .; J: TRBJ2-5; size: once; V: TRBV11-2; DNA: TGTGCCAGCAGCTTAGGTCCTCAAGAGACCCAGTACTTC; CDR3: CASSLGPQETQYF
D: TRBD2; J: TRBJ2-7; size: .; V: TRBV18; DNA: TGTGCCAGCTCACCAGGTTATTTTTCGGGGGGTGCCGAGCAGTACTTC; CDR3: CASSPGYFSGGAEQYF
D: .; J: TRBJ2-7; size: .; V: TRBV20-1; DNA: TGCAGTGCTAGGCTCGTGACTAGGCCCTTCGAGCAGTACTTC; CDR3: CSARLVTRPFEQYF
D: .; J: TRBJ1-6; size: many; V: TRBV2; DNA: TGTGCCAGCAGTGAGCGGAGCTCCTATAATTCACCCCTCCACTTT; CDR3: CASSERSSYNSPLHF
D: .; J: TRBJ2-7; size: few; V: TRBV27; DNA: TGTGCCAGCAGAGAGGCAGGTCGGCACGAGCAGTACTTC; CDR3: CASREAGRHEQYF
D: .; J: TRBJ2-5; size: few; V: TRBV18; DNA: TGTGCCAGCTCATCCCCCACCCTAGGGGTGGAGACCCAGTACTTC; CDR3: CASSSPTLGVETQYF
D: .; J: TRBJ1-1; size: .; V: TRBV10-2; DNA: TGCGCCAGCAGTGACTCTGAAGCTTTCTTT; CDR3: CASSDSEAFF
D: .; J: TRBJ1-5; size: .; V: TRBV10-3; DNA: TGTGCCATCAGTGAAGGAGGGCCTAATCAGCCCCAGCATTTT; CDR3: CAISEGGPNQPQHF
D: .; J: TRBJ1-4; size: .; V: TRBV7-9; DNA: TGTGCCAGCAGCTTACACCTTACCTCATATAATGAAAAACTGTTTTTT; CDR3: CASSLHLTSYNEKLFF
D: .; J: TRBJ2-1; size: .; V: TRBV4-1; DNA: TGCGCCAGCAGCCAGTTAGACGGATACAATGAGCAGTTCTTC; CDR3: CASSQLDGYNEQFF
D: TRBD2; J: TRBJ2-5; size: .; V: TRBV6-6; DNA: TGTGCCAGCAGTTCAACCAGCGGGAGGGGTGAGACCCAGAACTTC; CDR3: CASSSTSGRGETQNF
D: TRBD1; J: TRBJ2-7; size: few; V: TRBV9; DNA: TGTGCCAGCAGCGTAGCTGTGGGACAGGTCAGAACCGAGCAGTACTTC; CDR3: CASSVAVGQVRTEQYF
D: TRBD1; J: TRBJ2-2; size: few; V: TRBV20-1; DNA: TGCAGTGCCCAAGGGACAGGGGGAAGGACCGGGGAGCTGTTTTTT; CDR3: CSAQGTGGRTGELFF
D: TRBD1; J: TRBJ1-6; size: .; V: TRBV16; DNA: TGTGCCAGCAGCCAACCGGACAGGGAGGTACCCCTCCACTTT; CDR3: CASSQPDREVPLHF
D: .; J: TRBJ2-5; size: many; V: TRBV7-2; DNA: TGTGCCAGCAGCTACAGGGCGCAAGAGACCCAGTACTTC; CDR3: CASSYRAQETQYF
D: TRBD2; J: TRBJ2-3; size: few; V: TRBV6-9; DNA: TGTGCCAGCAGTTACCGCGTCGAACCAGGACTAGCGGGAACAGATACGCAGTATTTT; CDR3: CASSYRVEPGLAGTDTQYF
D: TRBD1; J: TRBJ2-1; size: .; V: TRBV19; DNA: TGTGCCAGTAGTATGACAGGGTATACGAATGAGCAGTTCTTC; CDR3: CASSMTGYTNEQFF
D: .; J: TRBJ1-5; size: .; V: TRBV30; DNA: TGTGCCTGGAGCCCGACGGTTAGCAATCAGCCCCAGCATTTT; CDR3: CAWSPTVSNQPQHF
D: TRBD1; J: TRBJ2-7; size: many; V: TRBV19; DNA: TGTGCCAGTAGTGACGAAGGGGGACAGGGGAGGTTCAAGCAGTACTTC; CDR3: CASSDEGGQGRFKQYF
D: TRBD2; J: TRBJ2-5; size: few; V: TRBV7-2; DNA: TGTGCCAGCAGCCAAGAGCGGGGGCTGGAGACCCAGTACTTC; CDR3: CASSQERGLETQYF
D: .; J: TRBJ1-2; size: many; V: TRBV30; DNA: TGTGCCTGGAGTGCGGGCGATTACTATGGCTACACCTTC; CDR3: CAWSAGDYYGYTF
D: .; J: TRBJ2-2; size: few; V: TRBV7-2; DNA: TGTGCCAGCAGCTTAGGACCGGCACGTGGGGAGCTGTTTTTT; CDR3: CASSLGPARGELFF
D: .; J: TRBJ2-1; size: many; V: TRBV6-1; DNA: TGTGCCAGCAGTTCCCAGGGGAATGAGCAGTTCTTC; CDR3: CASSSQGNEQFF
D: TRBD2; J: TRBJ2-2; size: .; V: TRBV6-5; DNA: TGTGCCAGCAGTTACTCTCCCGGACTAGTCGTAACCGGGGAGCTGTTTTTT; CDR3: CASSYSPGLVVTGELFF
D: .; J: TRBJ2-3; size: many; V: TRBV10-2; DNA: TGCGCCAGCAGTGACCCGAAGAAGGCTAGCACAGATACGCAGTATTTT; CDR3: CASSDPKKASTDTQYF
D: TRBD2; J: TRBJ2-2; size: few; V: TRBV3-1; DNA: TGTGCCAGCAGCCAGGGACGGACTAGCGGGAGGGCACAAACCGGGGAGCTGTTTTTT; CDR3: CASSQGRTSGRAQTGELFF
D: TRBD1; J: TRBJ1-5; size: few; V: TRBV30; DNA: TGTGCCTGGAGTCCGGGACAGGGGGATTATCAGCCCCAGCATTTT; CDR3: CAWSPGQGDYQPQHF
D: TRBD2; J: TRBJ2-1; size: few; V: TRBV20-1; DNA: TGCAGTGCTAGAGATTATTCTAGCGGGAGTCGAAATGAGCAGTTCTTC; CDR3: CSARDYSSGSRNEQFF
D: .; J: TRBJ2-6; size: many; V: TRBV7-9; DNA: TGTGCCAGCAGCCCCTCATACTTACGTGGGGGGGCCAACGTCCTGACTTTC; CDR3: CASSPSYLRGGANVLTF
D: .; J: TRBJ2-2; size: .; V: TRBV4-3; DNA: TGCGCCAGCAGCCAAGAGGAGGCTCCCCGGGAGCTGTTTTTT; CDR3: CASSQEEAPRELFF
D: .; J: TRBJ2-7; size: many; V: TRBV10-1; DNA: TGCGCCAGCAGTGACGGTGGACCCAGTTCCTACGAGCAGTACTTC; CDR3: CASSDGGPSSYEQYF
D: .; J: TRBJ2-3; size: many; V: TRBV20-1; DNA: TGCAGTGCCCTACCGGGACACCCCACAGATACGCAGTATTTT; CDR3: CSALPGHPTDTQYF
D: .; J: TRBJ2-7; size: .; V: TRBV24-1; DNA: TGTGCCACCAGTGATCCTGAGAGCTACGAGCAGTACTTC; CDR3: CATSDPESYEQYF
D: TRBD1; J: TRBJ2-1; size: few; V: TRBV7-9; DNA: TGTGCCAGCAGCCTCCCCGGGCGGGGACAGGTTTCGGGTGAGCAGTTCTTC; CDR3: CASSLPGRGQVSGEQFF